The clone carrying this TCR beta chain came up a few times. Antigen unknown. This entry is derived from a study of T cell responses to AZD1222 COVID-19 vaccine. Study-wide results and limits: Possibly, clonal diversity was underestimated; donors were largely white British and included more females.

From germline, CDR1 is MNHNS and CDR2 SASEGT. The CDR3 is 13 amino acids. Trimming took off 0 bases at V and 6 bases at J, with 8 bases between the two ends. Clones were read by immunoSEQ multiplex PCR, and TCRdb kept only the in-frame ones, dropping some. Counted here are more than 150,000 clones, 80% to 90% occurring once; the ten biggest clones make up approximately 0.49%. The clonotype was recovered from an adult in good health. This sequence joins TRBV6-1 and TRBJ1-2; D is unresolved. Sequencing was performed on peripheral blood, taken on day 0 of AZD1222 vaccination. In nucleotides, the CDR3 is TGTGCCAGCAGTGAAGCGGTGCAGCATGGCTACACCTTC. It encodes CASSEAVQHGYTF.